This record concerns one TCR beta chain sequence. The antigen remains unidentified. This record comes from a study of CD8 T cells in ankylosing spondylitis. Notes on the study in general: Typical of ankylosing spondylitis blood, it appeared, was a TCR beta motif of about eight highly homologous variants.

This CDR3 contains 13 residues. V dropped 3 bases and J dropped 6 bases, with 8 bases sitting between them. Germline CDR1 SGHVS, CDR2 FNYEAQ. Each CDR3 protein gets one entry after TCRdb re-called the 5' RACE reads with MiXCR. The sample includes some 700,000 distinct CDR3 sequences, 19% of them seen just once. Sample: blood, either unsorted or a sorted T cell fraction (not recorded which). The clonotype was recovered from a male donor with ankylosing spondylitis. The chain carries TRBV7-6 and TRBJ2-2; no firm D call. CDR3: CASSFQQSGELFF. CDR3 sequence (DNA): TGTGCCAGCAGCTTTCAGCAGTCCGGGGAGCTGTTTTTT. The variable domain in full, with the rest retrieved from reference TRBV7-6 and TRBJ2-2, is GAGVSQSPRYKVTKRGQDVALRCDPISGHVSLYWYRQALGQGPEFLTYFNYEAQQDKSGLPNDRFSAERPEGSISTLTIQRTEQRDSAMYRCASSFQQSGELFFGEGSRLTVL.